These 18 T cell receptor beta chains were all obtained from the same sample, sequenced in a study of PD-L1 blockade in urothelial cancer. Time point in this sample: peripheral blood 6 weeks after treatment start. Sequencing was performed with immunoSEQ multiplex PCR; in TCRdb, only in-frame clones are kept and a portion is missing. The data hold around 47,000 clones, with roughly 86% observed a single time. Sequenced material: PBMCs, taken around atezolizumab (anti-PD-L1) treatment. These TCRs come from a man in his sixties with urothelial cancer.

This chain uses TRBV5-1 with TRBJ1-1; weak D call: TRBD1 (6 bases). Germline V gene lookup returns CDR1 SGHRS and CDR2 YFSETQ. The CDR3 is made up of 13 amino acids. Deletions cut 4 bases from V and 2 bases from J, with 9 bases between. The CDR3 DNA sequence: TGCGCCAGCAGCCGGACAGAAAACACTGAAGCTTTCTTT. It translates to CASSRTENTEAFF.

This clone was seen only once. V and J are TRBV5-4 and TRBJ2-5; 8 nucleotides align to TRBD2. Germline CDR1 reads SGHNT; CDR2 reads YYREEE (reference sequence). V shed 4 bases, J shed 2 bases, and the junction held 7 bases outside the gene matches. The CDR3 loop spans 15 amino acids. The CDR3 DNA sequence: TGTGCCAGCAGCCCCCTGGCGGGAGGTCAAGAGACCCAGTACTTC. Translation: CASSPLAGGQETQYF.

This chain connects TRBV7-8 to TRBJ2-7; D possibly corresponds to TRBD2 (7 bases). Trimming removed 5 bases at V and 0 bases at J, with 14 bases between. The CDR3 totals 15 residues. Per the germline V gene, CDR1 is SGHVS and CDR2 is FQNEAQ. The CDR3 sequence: CASSRGGEASYEQYF. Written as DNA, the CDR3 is TGTGCCAGCAGCCGAGGGGGGGAGGCCTCCTACGAGCAGTACTTC.

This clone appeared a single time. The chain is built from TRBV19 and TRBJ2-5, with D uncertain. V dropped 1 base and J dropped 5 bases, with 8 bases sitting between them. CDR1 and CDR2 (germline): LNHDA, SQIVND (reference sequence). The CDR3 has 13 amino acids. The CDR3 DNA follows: TGTGCCAGTAGTATAGGGGCCTGGGAGACCCAGTACTTC. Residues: CASSIGAWETQYF.

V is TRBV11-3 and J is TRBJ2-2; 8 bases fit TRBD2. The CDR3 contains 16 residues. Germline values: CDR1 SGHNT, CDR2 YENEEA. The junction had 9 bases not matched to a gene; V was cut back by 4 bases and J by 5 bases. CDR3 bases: TGTGCCAGCAGCTCAACAGCGGGAGTGGGAACCGGGGAGCTGTTTTTT. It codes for CASSSTAGVGTGELFF.

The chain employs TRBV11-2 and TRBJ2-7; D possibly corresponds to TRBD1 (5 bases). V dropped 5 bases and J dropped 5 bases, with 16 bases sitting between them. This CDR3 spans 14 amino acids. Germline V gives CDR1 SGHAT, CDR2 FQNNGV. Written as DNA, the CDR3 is TGTGCCAGCAGCGGCGAGGCAGGGTTGAACGAGCAGTACTTC. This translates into CASSGEAGLNEQYF.

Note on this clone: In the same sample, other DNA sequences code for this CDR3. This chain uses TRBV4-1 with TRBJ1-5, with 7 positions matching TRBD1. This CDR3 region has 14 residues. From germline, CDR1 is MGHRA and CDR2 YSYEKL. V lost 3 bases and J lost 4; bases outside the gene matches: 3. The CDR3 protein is CASSQEQGNQPQHF. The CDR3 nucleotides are TGCGCCAGCAGCCAGGAACAGGGGAATCAGCCCCAGCATTTT.

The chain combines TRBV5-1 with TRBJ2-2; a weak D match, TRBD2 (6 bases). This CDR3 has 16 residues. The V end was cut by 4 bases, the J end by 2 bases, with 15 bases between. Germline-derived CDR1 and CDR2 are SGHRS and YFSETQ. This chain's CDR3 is CASSSTGRINTGELFF. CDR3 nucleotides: TGCGCCAGCAGCAGCACCGGGAGAATCAACACCGGGGAGCTGTTTTTT.

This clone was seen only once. The CDR3 region has the DNA TGTGCCAGCGGGCTAGCGGGAGGGGCCTACGAGCAGTACTTC. Its protein product is CASGLAGGAYEQYF. V is TRBV5-4 and J is TRBJ2-7, with 12 nucleotides matching TRBD2. This CDR3 contains 14 residues. The junction had 4 bases not matched to a gene; V was cut back by 7 bases and J by 2 bases. Germline V CDR1 and CDR2: SGHNT, YYREEE (reference sequence).

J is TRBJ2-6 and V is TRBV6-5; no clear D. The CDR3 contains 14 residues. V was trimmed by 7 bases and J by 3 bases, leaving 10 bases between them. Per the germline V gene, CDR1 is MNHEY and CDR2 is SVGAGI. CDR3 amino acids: CASTFLRGANVLTF. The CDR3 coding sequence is TGTGCCAGCACCTTTCTACGTGGGGCCAACGTCCTGACTTTC.

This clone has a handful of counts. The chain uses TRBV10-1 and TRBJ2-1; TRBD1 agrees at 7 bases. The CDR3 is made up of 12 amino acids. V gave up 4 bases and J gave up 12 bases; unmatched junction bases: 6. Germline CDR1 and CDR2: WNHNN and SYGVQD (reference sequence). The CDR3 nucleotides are TGCGCCAGCAGTGTAGGGGGCGCGGTGCAGTTCTTC. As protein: CASSVGGAVQFF.

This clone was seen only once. CDR3: CASSLGQGGTDTQYF. The CDR3 coding sequence is TGTGCCAGCAGCTTAGGACAGGGGGGCACAGATACGCAGTATTTT. This chain links TRBV7-6 with TRBJ2-3; TRBD1 aligns across 9 bases. The CDR3 runs 15 residues. From germline, CDR1 is SGHVS and CDR2 FNYEAQ. V shed 1 base, J shed 1 base, and the junction held 0 bases outside the gene matches. The complete variable domain, with remaining parts taken from reference TRBV7-6 and TRBJ2-3, reads GAGVSQSPRYKVTKRGQDVALRCDPISGHVSLYWYRQALGQGPEFLTYFNYEAQQDKSGLPNDRFSAERPEGSISTLTIQRTEQRDSAMYRCASSLGQGGTDTQYFGPGTRLTVL.

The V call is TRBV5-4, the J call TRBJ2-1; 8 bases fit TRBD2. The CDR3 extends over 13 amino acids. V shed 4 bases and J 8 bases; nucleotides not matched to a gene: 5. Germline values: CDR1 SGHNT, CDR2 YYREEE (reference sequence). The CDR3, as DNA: TGTGCCAGCAGCGACGGGGGGGGAGATGAGCAGTTCTTC. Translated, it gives CASSDGGGDEQFF.

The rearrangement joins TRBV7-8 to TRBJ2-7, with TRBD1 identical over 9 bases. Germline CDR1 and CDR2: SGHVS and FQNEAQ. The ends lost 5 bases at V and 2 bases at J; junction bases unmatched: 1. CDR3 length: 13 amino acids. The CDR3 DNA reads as TGTGCCAGCAGCCGGACAGGGGCCTACGAGCAGTACTTC. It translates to CASSRTGAYEQYF.

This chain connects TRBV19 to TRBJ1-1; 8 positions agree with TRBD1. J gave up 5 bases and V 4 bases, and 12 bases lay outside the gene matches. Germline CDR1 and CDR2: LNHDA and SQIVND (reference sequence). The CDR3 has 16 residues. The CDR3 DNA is TGTGCCAGTAGTAGGGGTGGTGGCAGGGGGCGGACTGAAGCTTTCTTT. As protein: CASSRGGGRGRTEAFF.

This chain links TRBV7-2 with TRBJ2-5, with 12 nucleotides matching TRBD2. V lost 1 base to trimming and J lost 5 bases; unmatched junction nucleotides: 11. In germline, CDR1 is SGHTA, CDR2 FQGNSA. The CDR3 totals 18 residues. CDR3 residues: CASSLGSLAGGPWETQYF. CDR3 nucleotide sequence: TGTGCCAGCAGCTTAGGTTCGCTAGCGGGAGGGCCTTGGGAGACCCAGTACTTC.

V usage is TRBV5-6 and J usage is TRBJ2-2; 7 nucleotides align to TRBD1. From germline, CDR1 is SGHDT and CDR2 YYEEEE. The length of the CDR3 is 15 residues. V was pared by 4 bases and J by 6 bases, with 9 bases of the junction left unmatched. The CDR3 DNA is TGTGCCAGCAGCCAGGGGGTTAGATTTCCCGGGGAGCTGTTTTTT. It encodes CASSQGVRFPGELFF.

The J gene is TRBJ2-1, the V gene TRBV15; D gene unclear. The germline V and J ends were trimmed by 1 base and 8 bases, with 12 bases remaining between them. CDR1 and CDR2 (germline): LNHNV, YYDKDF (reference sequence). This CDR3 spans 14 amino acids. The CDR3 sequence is CATSRGQSRDEQFF. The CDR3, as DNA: TGTGCCACCAGCAGAGGCCAGTCTCGGGATGAGCAGTTCTTC.